The T cell receptor beta chain under discussion was sequenced for a study of spatial heterogeneity in lung cancer. Study-level findings and limits: Circulating ubiquitous expanded tumor TCRs were observed more frequently at resection than at follow-up.

This clonotype was detected many times. Its specificity is not known. The germline V gene has CDR1 SQVTM and CDR2 ANQGSEA. The CDR3 covers 14 residues. V lost 5 bases to trimming and J lost 4 bases; unmatched junction nucleotides: 4. Sample time point: sample taken at primary tumor resection. Unsorted tumor, nontumor lung tissue or cryopreserved PBMC supplied the whole RNA. The approximately 67 donors had untreated early-stage non-small cell lung cancer. TCRdb used MiXCR to reprocess the 5' RACE reads, holding one entry per CDR3 protein. The sample has around 50,000 distinct CDR3 sequences, around 7.6% seen once; the top ten hold approximately 13%.

V and J are TRBV29-1 and TRBJ2-1, with TRBD2 matching over 11 bases. The source was PBMCs, collected at surgery. This clonotype originated in a female donor with early-stage non-small cell lung cancer. The CDR3 protein is CSVLSGGAYNEQFF. The CDR3 DNA follows: TGCAGCGTTCTTAGCGGGGGGGCGTACAATGAGCAGTTCTTC.